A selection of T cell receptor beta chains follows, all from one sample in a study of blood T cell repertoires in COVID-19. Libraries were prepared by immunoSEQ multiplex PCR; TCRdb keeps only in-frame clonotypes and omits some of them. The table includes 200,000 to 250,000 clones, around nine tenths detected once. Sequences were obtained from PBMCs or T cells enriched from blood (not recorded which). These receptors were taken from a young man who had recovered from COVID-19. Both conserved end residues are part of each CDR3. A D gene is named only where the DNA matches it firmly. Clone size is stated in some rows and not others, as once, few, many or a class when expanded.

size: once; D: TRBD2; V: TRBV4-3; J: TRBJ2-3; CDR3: CASSQDGSGGPRDTQYF; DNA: TGCGCCAGCAGCCAAGATGGTAGCGGGGGGCCCCGGGATACGCAGTATTTT
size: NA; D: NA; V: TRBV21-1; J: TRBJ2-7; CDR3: CASSRYRGPWMTFYEQYF; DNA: TGTGCCAGCAGCCGGTACAGGGGGCCCTGGATGACATTCTACGAGCAGTACTTC
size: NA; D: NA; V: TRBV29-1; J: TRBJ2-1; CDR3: CSARCCSSYNEQFF; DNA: TGCAGCGCACGCTGCTGTAGCTCCTACAATGAGCAGTTCTTC
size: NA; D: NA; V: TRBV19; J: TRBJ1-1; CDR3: CASSARLNTGNTEAFF; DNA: TGTGCCAGTAGTGCACGACTCAATACAGGGAACACTGAAGCTTTCTTT
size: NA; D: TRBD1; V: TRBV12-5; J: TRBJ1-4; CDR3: CASGLGQGGGKLFF; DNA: TGTGCTAGTGGTTTGGGACAGGGTGGTGGAAAACTGTTTTTT
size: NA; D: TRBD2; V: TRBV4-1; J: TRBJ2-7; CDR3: CASSLIAGGYEQYF; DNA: TGCGCCAGCAGCCTAATAGCGGGAGGGTACGAGCAGTACTTC
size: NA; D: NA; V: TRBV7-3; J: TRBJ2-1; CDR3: CASSLTRGTYNEQFF; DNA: TGTGCCAGCAGCTTAACACGGGGTACCTACAATGAGCAGTTCTTC
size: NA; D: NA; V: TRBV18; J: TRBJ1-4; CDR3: CASSPRGEKLFF; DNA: TGTGCCAGCTCACCCCGCGGTGAAAAACTGTTTTTT
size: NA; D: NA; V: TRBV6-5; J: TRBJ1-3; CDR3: CASSGGVSGNTIYF; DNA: TGTGCCAGCAGCGGAGGAGTCTCTGGAAACACCATATATTTT
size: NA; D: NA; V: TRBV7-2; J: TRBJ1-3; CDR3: CASSLVSGNTIYF; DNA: TGTGCCAGCAGCTTAGTCTCGGGAAACACCATATATTTT
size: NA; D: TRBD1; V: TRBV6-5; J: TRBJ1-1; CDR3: CASSWRGLNTEAFF; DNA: TGTGCCAGCAGCTGGAGGGGGCTGAACACTGAAGCTTTCTTT
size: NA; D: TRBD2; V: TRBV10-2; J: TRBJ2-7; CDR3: CASSEGLRAGALSYEQYF; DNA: TGCGCCAGCAGTGAAGGGCTTCGAGCGGGGGCCCTCTCCTACGAGCAGTACTTC
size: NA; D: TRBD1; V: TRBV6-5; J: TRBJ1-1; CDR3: CASRPQGQANTEAFF; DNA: TGTGCCAGCAGACCACAGGGACAGGCGAACACTGAAGCTTTCTTT
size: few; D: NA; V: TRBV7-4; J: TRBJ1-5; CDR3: CPTSHGYGGGSNQPQHF; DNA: TGTCCCACCAGCCACGGATACGGGGGGGGGAGCAATCAGCCCCAGCATTTT
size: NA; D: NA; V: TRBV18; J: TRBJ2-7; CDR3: CASSPETTGPYEQYF; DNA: TGTGCCAGCTCACCGGAAACTACAGGGCCCTACGAGCAGTACTTC
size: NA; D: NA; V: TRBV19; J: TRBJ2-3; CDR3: CASTTQGADTQYF; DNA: TGTGCCAGTACCACCCAAGGGGCAGATACGCAGTATTTT
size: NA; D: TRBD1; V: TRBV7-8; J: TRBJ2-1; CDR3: CASSSSTGGRSYNEQFF; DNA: TGTGCCAGCAGCTCCAGTACAGGGGGCCGATCCTACAATGAGCAGTTCTTC
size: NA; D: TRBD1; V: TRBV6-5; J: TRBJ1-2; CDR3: CASRTLGTGAGYTF; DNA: TGTGCCAGCAGGACCCTGGGGACAGGGGCCGGCTACACCTTC
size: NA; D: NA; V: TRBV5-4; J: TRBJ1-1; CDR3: CASSSQKQGGTEAFF; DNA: TGTGCCAGCAGCTCACAAAAACAGGGAGGGACTGAAGCTTTCTTT
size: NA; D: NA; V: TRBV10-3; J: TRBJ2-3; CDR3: CAIRTGASTDTQYF; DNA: TGTGCCATCAGGACGGGTGCTAGCACAGATACGCAGTATTTT
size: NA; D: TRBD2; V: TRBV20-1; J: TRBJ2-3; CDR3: CSVSTSGSTYTDTQYF; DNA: TGCAGTGTTAGTACTAGCGGGAGTACTTATACAGATACGCAGTATTTT
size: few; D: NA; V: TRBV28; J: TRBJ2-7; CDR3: CASKPSRGRARLEQYF; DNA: TGTGCCAGCAAACCATCCAGAGGCAGGGCTCGGTTGGAGCAGTACTTC
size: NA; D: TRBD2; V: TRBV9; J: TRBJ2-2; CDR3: CASSDSGRGNTGELFF; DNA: TGTGCCAGCAGCGATAGCGGGAGGGGGAACACCGGGGAGCTGTTTTTT
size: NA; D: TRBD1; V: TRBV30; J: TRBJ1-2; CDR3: CAWRRTGGEYGYTF; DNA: TGTGCCTGGAGGCGAACAGGGGGAGAATATGGCTACACCTTC
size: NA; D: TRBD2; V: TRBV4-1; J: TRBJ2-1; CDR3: CASSQVGTSDYNEQFF; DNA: TGCGCCAGCAGCCAAGTCGGGACTAGTGATTACAATGAGCAGTTCTTC
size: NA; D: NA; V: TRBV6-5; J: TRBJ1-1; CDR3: CASSYSVLVTEAFF; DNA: TGTGCCAGCAGTTACTCGGTGTTAGTCACTGAAGCTTTCTTT
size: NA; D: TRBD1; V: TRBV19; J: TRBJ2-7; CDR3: CASSIGAGGEYEQYF; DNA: TGTGCCAGTAGTATAGGGGCAGGGGGCGAATACGAGCAGTACTTC
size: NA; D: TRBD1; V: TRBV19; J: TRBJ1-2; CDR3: CASMYRGYGYTF; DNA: TGTGCCAGTATGTACAGGGGGTATGGCTACACCTTC
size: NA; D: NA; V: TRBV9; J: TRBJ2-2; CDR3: CASSVASSDTGELFF; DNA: TGTGCCAGCAGCGTAGCCTCTTCGGACACCGGGGAGCTGTTTTTT
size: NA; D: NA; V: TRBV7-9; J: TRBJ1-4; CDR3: CASSFSGNEKLFF; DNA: TGTGCCAGCAGCTTCTCAGGGAATGAAAAACTGTTTTTT
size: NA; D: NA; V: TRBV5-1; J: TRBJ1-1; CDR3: CASSLAPGKNTEAFF; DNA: TGCGCCAGCAGCTTGGCTCCGGGGAAGAACACTGAAGCTTTCTTT
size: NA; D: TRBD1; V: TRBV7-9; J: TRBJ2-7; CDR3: CASSSFDRTGGYEQYF; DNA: TGTGCCAGCAGCTCGTTTGATCGGACAGGGGGCTACGAGCAGTACTTC
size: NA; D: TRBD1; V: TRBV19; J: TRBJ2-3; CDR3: CASSTGDRDGTDTQYF; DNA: TGTGCCAGTAGTACCGGGGACAGGGACGGCACAGATACGCAGTATTTT
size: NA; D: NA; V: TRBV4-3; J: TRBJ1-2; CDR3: CASSHNKGRGYTF; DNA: TGCGCCAGCAGCCATAACAAGGGGCGTGGCTACACCTTC
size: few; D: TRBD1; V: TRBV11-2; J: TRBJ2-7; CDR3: CASSSPTVGQGSFYEQYF; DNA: TGTGCCAGCAGCTCTCCCACAGTAGGACAGGGTTCTTTCTACGAGCAGTACTTC
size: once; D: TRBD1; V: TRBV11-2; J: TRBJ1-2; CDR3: CASSLSGGGYGYTF; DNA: TGTGCCAGCAGCTTATCAGGGGGCGGCTATGGCTACACCTTC
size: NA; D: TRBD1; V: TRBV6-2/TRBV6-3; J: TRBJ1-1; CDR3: CASSLITTGTEAFF; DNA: TGTGCCAGCAGCCTTATCACGACAGGGACTGAAGCTTTCTTT
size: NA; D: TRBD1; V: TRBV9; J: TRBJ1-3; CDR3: CASSVAGTGRGNTIYF; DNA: TGTGCCAGCAGCGTAGCGGGGACAGGGAGAGGAAACACCATATATTTT
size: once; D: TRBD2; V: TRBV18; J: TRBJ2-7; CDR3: CASSPGLSGYEQYF; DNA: TGTGCCAGCTCACCCGGCCTTAGCGGGTACGAGCAGTACTTC
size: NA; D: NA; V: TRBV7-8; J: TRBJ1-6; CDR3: CASRTAGTLSPLHF; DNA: TGTGCCAGCAGGACGGCGGGGACGTTATCACCCCTCCACTTT
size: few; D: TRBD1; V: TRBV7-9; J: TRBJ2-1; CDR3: CASSLRTGNEQFF; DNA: TGTGCCAGCAGCTTAAGGACAGGGAATGAGCAGTTCTTC
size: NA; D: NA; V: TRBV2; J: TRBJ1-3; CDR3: CASRAPRVSGNTIYF; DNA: TGTGCCAGCAGGGCCCCCCGGGTCTCTGGAAACACCATATATTTT
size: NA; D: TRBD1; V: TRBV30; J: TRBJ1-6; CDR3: CAWTKFDRDNSPLHF; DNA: TGTGCCTGGACCAAATTCGACAGGGATAATTCACCCCTCCACTTT
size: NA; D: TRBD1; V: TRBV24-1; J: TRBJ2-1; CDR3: CATSDLAGGTLSYNEQFF; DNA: TGTGCCACCAGTGATTTGGCAGGGGGAACGTTATCCTACAATGAGCAGTTCTTC
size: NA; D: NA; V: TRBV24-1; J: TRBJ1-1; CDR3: CATRKEGESAEAFF; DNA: TGTGCCACCAGGAAGGAAGGGGAATCGGCTGAAGCTTTCTTT
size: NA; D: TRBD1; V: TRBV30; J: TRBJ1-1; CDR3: CAWSLDRDTEAFF; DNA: TGTGCCTGGAGTTTGGACAGGGACACTGAAGCTTTCTTT
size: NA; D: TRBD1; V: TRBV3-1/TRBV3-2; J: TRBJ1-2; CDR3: CASSTTGFGYGYTF; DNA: TGTGCCAGCAGCACGACAGGGTTCGGCTATGGCTACACCTTC
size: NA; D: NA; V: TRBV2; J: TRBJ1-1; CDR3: CASSALGGDNTEAFF; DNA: TGTGCCAGCAGTGCCCTGGGGGGGGACAACACTGAAGCTTTCTTT
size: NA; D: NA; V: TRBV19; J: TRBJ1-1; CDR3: CASSMSREGRAFF; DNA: TGTGCCAGTAGTATGTCCAGGGAAGGGAGGGCTTTCTTT
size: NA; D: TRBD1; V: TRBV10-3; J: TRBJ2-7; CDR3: CAITSHGTGSSYEQYF; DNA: TGTGCCATCACTTCGCATGGGACAGGGTCTTCCTACGAGCAGTACTTC
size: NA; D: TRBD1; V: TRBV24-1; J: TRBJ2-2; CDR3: CATSDPGQGGTGELFF; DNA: TGTGCCACCAGTGATCCTGGACAGGGGGGAACCGGGGAGCTGTTTTTT
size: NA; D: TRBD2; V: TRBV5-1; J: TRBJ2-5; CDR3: CASSPIAGEETQYF; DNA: TGCGCCAGCAGCCCAATAGCGGGAGAAGAGACCCAGTACTTC
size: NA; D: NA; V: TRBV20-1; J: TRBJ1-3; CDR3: CSVRSGNTIYF; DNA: TGCAGTGTAAGGAGTGGAAACACCATATATTTT
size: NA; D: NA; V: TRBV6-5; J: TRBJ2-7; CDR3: CASSYSRISGSYEQYF; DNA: TGTGCCAGCAGTTACTCGAGGATTTCGGGTTCCTACGAGCAGTACTTC
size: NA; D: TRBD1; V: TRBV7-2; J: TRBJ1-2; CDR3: CASSGDRLAYGYTF; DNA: TGTGCCAGCAGCGGGGACAGATTGGCCTATGGCTACACCTTC
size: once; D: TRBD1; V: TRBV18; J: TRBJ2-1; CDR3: CASSPSGGTSLLYNEQFF; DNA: TGTGCCAGCTCACCCTCAGGGGGCACCTCCCTCCTCTACAATGAGCAGTTCTTC
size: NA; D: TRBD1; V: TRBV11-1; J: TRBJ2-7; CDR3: CASSSPGQALGEQYF; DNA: TGTGCCAGCAGCTCTCCGGGACAGGCCCTTGGCGAGCAGTACTTC
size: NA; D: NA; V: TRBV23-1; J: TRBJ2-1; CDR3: CASIDPVPTYEQFF; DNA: TGCGCCAGCATAGACCCCGTCCCGACATATGAGCAGTTCTTC
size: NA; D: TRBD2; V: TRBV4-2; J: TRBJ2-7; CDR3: CASSRPSGEAYEQYF; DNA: TGTGCCAGCAGCCGCCCTAGCGGAGAGGCCTACGAGCAGTACTTC